This T cell receptor (beta chain) was documented in a study of T cells after yellow fever vaccination. TCRdb independently ran MiXCR on the 5' RACE reads; one entry per CDR3 protein. This sample has 550,000 to 750,000 distinct CDR3 sequences, with about 13% found just once. Trimming shortened V by 0 bases and J by 2 bases, and 10 bases separated the two germline ends. The CDR3 consists of 15 residues. Germline V gene sequence: CDR1 LGHNA, CDR2 YNFKEQ. This clonotype was counted only a few times. The clonotype was recovered from a man aged 25-40 years who received the YFV17D yellow fever vaccine. This material consisted of PBMCs, taken on the day of the yellow fever booster vaccination. J is TRBJ2-5 and V is TRBV4-2; D ambiguous. In DNA, the CDR3 is TGTGCCAGCAGCCAAGAGGGTGACTTACAAGAGACCCAGTACTTC. This encodes CASSQEGDLQETQYF.